This T cell receptor (beta chain) was documented in a study of blood T cell repertoires in COVID-19 (dated by TCRdb to 2018 to 2020). Describing the broader study: Samples covering the acute and convalescent phases of COVID-19 were provided by collaborators in the United States, Italy and Spain. Where available, HLA class I and class II types were obtained from metadata supplied by the sample provider rather than from assay-based typing. The samples were drawn from the first 160 participants of the ongoing ImmuneRACE study and from over a thousand subjects provided by 6 global collaborators. Nearly every sample came with metadata listing a de-identified subject ID, COVID-19 status, age in years and sex. The prospective study material was composed of cDNA or gDNA derived from T cells, B-cell-depleted T cells, or PBMCs. A freely available public database, intended as a resource for researchers studying the immune response to SARS-CoV-2, is where the repertoires were released. The dataset comprised deeply sampled blood TCRbeta repertoires from subjects exposed to, actively infected with, or recovered from COVID-19.

This clone was counted a few times. Its specific antigen is unknown. The record has no base qualities; no much larger clone is one base away. Each collaborating institution followed its own protocols to collect whole blood in K2EDTA tubes. Collaborator samples were shipped for TCRbeta analysis as frozen whole blood, isolated PBMCs, or DNA extracted from either sample type. Overall results and qualifications from the work: Clinical and demographic metadata were provided uncurated, with the amount varying by source and participant.

Including the terminal cysteine and phenylalanine, the CDR3 comprises 14 residues. CDR3 DNA is the only sequence kept; it has 42 bases, read in frame from the first base. TCRbeta CDR3 regions were amplified from genomic DNA by means of the immunoSEQ Assay, a bias-controlled multiplex PCR. The published analysis was carried out like this. The number of nucleated cells in each sample was estimated from the amplification of reference gene primers within the assay. To quantify the absolute abundance of each unique TCRbeta CDR3 rearrangement, sequence reads were collapsed and filtered. Productive Simpson clonality was computed per sample as the square root of Simpson's diversity index over productive rearrangements. TCRdb limited this immuneACCESS table to in-frame rearrangements with V and J called. A share of clones is missing; checked studies link under half to unresolved V genes, and the rest is unexplained. The V and J calls and clone size were taken over from that table, and D and trimming were inferred from the DNA. For this sample there are roughly 200,000 clones; 81% appear just once. The ten largest clones capture approximately 8% of the sample.

The rearrangement joined TRBV21-1 to TRBJ2-4; TRBD1, the table's D call, was not compared with the DNA. TRBV21-1 is flagged as a pseudogene. The receptor was isolated from a woman aged 80 or over with acute or convalescent COVID-19. The source material was peripheral blood. The CDR3 reads CASSRWDTKNIQYF. The bases read TGTGCCAGCAGCAGGTGGGACACCAAAAACATTCAGTACTTC.